The T cell receptor beta chain described here comes from a study of memory CD4+ T cells and cytomegalovirus serostatus. Notes on the study in general: Each of 65 to 75 CMV-associated TCRbeta sequences occurred in one to five individuals. CMV serostatus prediction reached median AUC about 0.95, or 0.9 with US-trained model.

A note on this clone: The antigen remains undetermined.

The sort gate was single viable CD3+CD4+CD8-CD45RO+ cells for memory CD4+ T cells. Serostatus was set by detecting CMV pp150, pp28, p38, p52 IgG. Produced via immunoSEQ multiplex PCR; TCRdb's table is partial and in-frame only. The table shows 30,000 to 40,000 clones, with about 75% occurring only once. The sequenced sample was memory CD4+ T cells from blood. This receptor was taken from an adult in good health and CMV-seronegative. Some clones in this sample may be carry-over from other donors' samples.

CDR3 in amino acids: CASLRGNYGYTF. The DNA of the CDR3 is TGTGCCAGTCTTAGAGGGAACTATGGCTACACCTTC. The chain is built from TRBV6-1 and TRBJ1-2; no clear D gene. Germline CDR1 reads MNHNS; CDR2 reads SASEGT. Between the trimmed V and J ends, which lost 9 bases and 2 bases, there was a span of 10 bases. CDR3 length: 12 amino acids.